These T cell receptor beta chains were read from a single sample in a study of T cell responses to AZD1222 COVID-19 vaccine. Sequencing used immunoSEQ multiplex PCR; TCRdb keeps in-frame clones, though not all of them. The sample has about 160,000 clones, around 89% seen once. Material: peripheral blood, obtained on day 0 of AZD1222 vaccination. Every receptor here comes from an adult in good health. Both conserved end residues are trimmed from each CDR3.

CDR3aa: ASSRSGQASVGELF; len: 14; j_gene: TRBJ2-2; v_gene: TRBV5-1
CDR3aa: ASSDGGLAGVASEQF; len: 15; j_gene: TRBJ2-1; v_gene: TRBV6-2/TRBV6-3
CDR3aa: ASSRIGTGRTGELF; len: 14; j_gene: TRBJ2-2; v_gene: TRBV28
CDR3aa: ASSQAGQGYGYT; len: 12; j_gene: TRBJ1-2; v_gene: TRBV4-1
CDR3aa: ASSLAGTGGAQRKLF; len: 15; j_gene: TRBJ1-4; v_gene: TRBV5-5
CDR3aa: ASSGTGRGNEQY; len: 12; j_gene: TRBJ2-7; v_gene: TRBV11-3
CDR3aa: ANIRQGIKDQPQH; len: 13; j_gene: TRBJ1-5; v_gene: TRBV19
CDR3aa: ASSSQGIEDTQY; len: 12; j_gene: TRBJ2-3; v_gene: TRBV7-9
CDR3aa: ASSPQGGRSYNEQF; len: 14; j_gene: TRBJ2-1; v_gene: TRBV4-1
CDR3aa: ASTPPGGNTIY; len: 11; j_gene: TRBJ1-3; v_gene: TRBV6-5
CDR3aa: AIQGGENNYEQY; len: 12; j_gene: TRBJ2-7; v_gene: TRBV28
CDR3aa: ASSQGPSNQPQH; len: 12; j_gene: TRBJ1-5; v_gene: TRBV4-3
CDR3aa: ASSSTGAGYT; len: 10; j_gene: TRBJ1-2; v_gene: TRBV3-1/TRBV3-2
CDR3aa: ASSLMRDRIQDTQY; len: 14; j_gene: TRBJ2-3; v_gene: TRBV7-9
CDR3aa: ASRQPGQGITNEQF; len: 14; j_gene: TRBJ2-1; v_gene: TRBV19
CDR3aa: ATSTGQHQPQH; len: 11; j_gene: TRBJ1-5; v_gene: TRBV24-1
CDR3aa: ASSRQVLYGYT; len: 11; j_gene: TRBJ1-2; v_gene: TRBV11-2
CDR3aa: ASSIQTGVGGELF; len: 13; j_gene: TRBJ2-2; v_gene: TRBV19
CDR3aa: AWTLTDTQY; len: 9; j_gene: TRBJ2-3; v_gene: TRBV30
CDR3aa: AISESGGSGNYEQY; len: 14; j_gene: TRBJ2-7; v_gene: TRBV10-3
CDR3aa: ASSYSHRNYEQY; len: 12; j_gene: TRBJ2-7; v_gene: TRBV6-2/TRBV6-3
CDR3aa: ASSETGQNFEKLF; len: 13; j_gene: TRBJ1-4; v_gene: TRBV9
CDR3aa: ASSIVRSAGNQPQH; len: 14; j_gene: TRBJ1-5; v_gene: TRBV19
CDR3aa: ASSLGENQPQH; len: 11; j_gene: TRBJ1-5; v_gene: TRBV5-5
CDR3aa: ASSRDRVYGYT; len: 11; j_gene: TRBJ1-2; v_gene: TRBV14
CDR3aa: ASSLDRGVTDTQY; len: 13; j_gene: TRBJ2-3; v_gene: TRBV5-4
CDR3aa: ASSKIAGATYNEQF; len: 14; j_gene: TRBJ2-1; v_gene: TRBV19
CDR3aa: ASSDNRDTFQY; len: 11; j_gene: TRBJ2-4; v_gene: TRBV18
CDR3aa: ASSSRGIGGNQPQH; len: 14; j_gene: TRBJ1-5; v_gene: TRBV28
CDR3aa: ASTSRWGVYEQY; len: 12; j_gene: TRBJ2-7; v_gene: TRBV27
CDR3aa: ASRTRFIAGIYQETQY; len: 16; j_gene: TRBJ2-5; v_gene: TRBV28
CDR3aa: ATSRSQWELAINEQY; len: 15; j_gene: TRBJ2-7; v_gene: TRBV15
CDR3aa: ASSQAVTSGAETQY; len: 14; j_gene: TRBJ2-5; v_gene: TRBV4-3
CDR3aa: ASMARSKWEQY; len: 11; j_gene: TRBJ2-7; v_gene: TRBV6-5
CDR3aa: ATSLAGSYEQY; len: 11; j_gene: TRBJ2-7; v_gene: TRBV24-1
CDR3aa: ASSQGGPQETQY; len: 12; j_gene: TRBJ2-5; v_gene: TRBV4-1
CDR3aa: ASSPRGGYMNTEAF; len: 14; j_gene: TRBJ1-1; v_gene: TRBV27
CDR3aa: ASSYGAGTEAF; len: 11; j_gene: TRBJ1-1; v_gene: TRBV6-2/TRBV6-3
CDR3aa: ASSIRDSTYEQY; len: 12; j_gene: TRBJ2-7; v_gene: TRBV19
CDR3aa: SVYSGDGADTQY; len: 12; j_gene: TRBJ2-3; v_gene: TRBV29-1
CDR3aa: AWSVLAGTGELF; len: 12; j_gene: TRBJ2-2; v_gene: TRBV30
CDR3aa: ASRSLRDSNQPQH; len: 13; j_gene: TRBJ1-5; v_gene: TRBV27
CDR3aa: ASSQGWSSGSFEQF; len: 14; j_gene: TRBJ2-1; v_gene: TRBV4-3
CDR3aa: ATADRAGTDTQY; len: 12; j_gene: TRBJ2-3; v_gene: TRBV5-1
CDR3aa: ASSLIIVNTEAF; len: 12; j_gene: TRBJ1-1; v_gene: TRBV28
CDR3aa: ASSHSVSIRTEAF; len: 13; j_gene: TRBJ1-1; v_gene: TRBV4-1
CDR3aa: ASSSQRAYNEQF; len: 12; j_gene: TRBJ2-1; v_gene: TRBV7-9